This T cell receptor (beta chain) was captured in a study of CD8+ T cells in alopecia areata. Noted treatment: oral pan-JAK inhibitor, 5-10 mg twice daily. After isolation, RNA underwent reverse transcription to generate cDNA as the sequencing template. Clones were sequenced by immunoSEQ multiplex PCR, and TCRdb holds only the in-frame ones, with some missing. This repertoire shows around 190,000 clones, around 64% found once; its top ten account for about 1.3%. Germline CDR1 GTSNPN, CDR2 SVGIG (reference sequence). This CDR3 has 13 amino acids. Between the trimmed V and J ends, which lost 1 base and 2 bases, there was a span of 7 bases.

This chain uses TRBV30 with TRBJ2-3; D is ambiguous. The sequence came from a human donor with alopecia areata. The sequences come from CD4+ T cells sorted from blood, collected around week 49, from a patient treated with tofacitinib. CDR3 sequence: CAWSDSYTDTQYF. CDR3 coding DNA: TGTGCCTGGAGTGATTCCTACACAGATACGCAGTATTTT.